One and the same sample provided the 7 T cell receptor beta chains below, sequenced in a study of T and B cells in COVID-19 patients. Each TRB amplification used about 220-500 ng of genomic DNA from blood. Multiplex PCR with BIOMED2 TRB-A/B primer pools amplified TRB rearrangements. TCRdb analysed the multiplex PCR reads with MiXCR anew, one entry per CDR3 protein. The sample carries roughly 9,500 distinct CDR3 sequences, 25% to 30% recorded once. Sequenced sample: blood. These receptors were collected from a human donor who had recovered from COVID-19.

The J gene is TRBJ2-1, the V gene TRBV4-2; 10 nucleotides line up with TRBD2. The CDR3 loop spans 16 amino acids. After removal of 0 bases from V and 3 bases from J, the junction contained 2 bases not matched to a gene. From germline, CDR1 is LGHNA and CDR2 YNFKEQ. The CDR3 nucleotides read TGTGCCAGCAGCCAAGAGTGGACTAGCGGCTACAATGAGCAGTTCTTC. It codes for CASSQEWTSGYNEQFF.

There are a few counts of this clonotype. The rearrangement joins TRBV27 to TRBJ1-4; no clear D. The V gene's germline CDR1 is MNHEY and CDR2 SMNVEV (reference sequence). CDR3 length: 18 residues. Trimming pared 4 bases from V and 0 bases from J, leaving 18 bases between. The CDR3 sequence: CASSYSPPRRSTNEKLFF. As DNA, the CDR3 is TGTGCCAGCAGTTATTCCCCCCCCAGAAGGTCAACTAATGAAAAACTGTTTTTT.

V gene TRBV20-1 combines with J gene TRBJ2-3; 13 bases are shared with TRBD2. This CDR3 spans 15 amino acids. V lost 0 bases and J lost 6; bases outside the gene matches: 3. Germline loops: CDR1 DFQATT, CDR2 SNEGSKA (reference sequence). This chain's CDR3 is CSARDLTSGRDTQYF. CDR3 sequence (DNA): TGCAGTGCTAGAGATCTGACTAGCGGGAGGGATACGCAGTATTTT.

By share of the sample, this clonotype is medium-sized (0.01 to 0.1%). The rearrangement uses TRBV19 and TRBJ2-1, with 9 bases lining up with TRBD2. This CDR3 is built from 13 residues. The germline V gene encodes CDR1 LNHDA and CDR2 SQIVND (reference sequence). V lost 8 bases and J lost 6; bases outside the gene matches: 5. The CDR3 DNA is TGTGCCAGTCAGGGACTAGCAATCAATGAGCAGTTCTTC. Protein sequence: CASQGLAINEQFF.

The sample holds a few counts of this clonotype. The chain combines TRBV30 with TRBJ1-3; D is ambiguous. Trimming left V 3 bases short and J 6 bases short, with 9 bases between. The CDR3 is 12 residues long. Germline CDR1 is GTSNPN and CDR2 is SVGIG (reference sequence). The CDR3, as DNA: TGTGCCTGGAGCCACCCCCCAAACACCATATATTTT. Its protein product is CAWSHPPNTIYF. The variable domain in full, completed from reference TRBV30 and TRBJ1-3, reads SQTIHQWPATLVQPVGSPLSLECTVEGTSNPNLYWYRQAAGRGLQLLFYSVGIGQISSEVPQNLSASRPQDRQFILSSKKLLLSDSGFYLCAWSHPPNTIYFGEGSWLTVV.

This clonotype occurred many times. V and J are TRBV27 and TRBJ2-6; no firm D call. Looked up from germline, CDR1 is MNHEY and CDR2 is SMNVEV (reference sequence). The CDR3 consists of 15 residues. V was pared by 3 bases and J by 1 base, with 7 bases between. CDR3 sequence (DNA): TGTGCCAGCAGTTTTCTAGGTTCTGGGGCCAACGTCCTGACTTTC. This codes for CASSFLGSGANVLTF. Based on the CDR3 plus reference TRBV27 and TRBJ2-6, the full variable domain is EAQVTQNPRYLITVTGKKLTVTCSQNMNHEYMSWYRQDPGLGLRQIYYSMNVEVTDKGDVPEGYKVSRKEKRNFPLILESPSPNQTSLYFCASSFLGSGANVLTFGAGSRLTVL.

The chain couples TRBV6-1 to TRBJ2-7; TRBD2 matches at 15 bases. Germline assignment: CDR1 MNHNS and CDR2 SASEGT. With V trimmed by 10 bases and J by 0 bases, 10 bases remained unmatched. The CDR3 runs 17 residues. CDR3 protein: CATDGLAGGQNSYEQYF. The CDR3 nucleotides are TGTGCCACCGACGGACTAGCGGGGGGGCAAAACTCCTACGAGCAGTACTTC.